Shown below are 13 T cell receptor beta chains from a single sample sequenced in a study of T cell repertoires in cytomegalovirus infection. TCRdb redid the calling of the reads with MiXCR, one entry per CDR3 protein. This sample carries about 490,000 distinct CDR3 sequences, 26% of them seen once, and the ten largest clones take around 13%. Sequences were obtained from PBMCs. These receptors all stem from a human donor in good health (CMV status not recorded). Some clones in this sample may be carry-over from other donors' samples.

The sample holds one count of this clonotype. CDR3 nucleotides: TGTGCCAGCAGTTACCTTTTCGGGGGGGACAATGAGCAGTTCTTC. This sequence encodes CASSYLFGGDNEQFF. This chain links TRBV6-2 or TRBV6-3 with TRBJ2-1; 8 bases align to TRBD2. Unmatched junction bases numbered 5, after V lost 2 bases and J lost 5 bases. Germline CDR1 MNHEY, CDR2 SVGEGT. The CDR3 length is 15 residues.

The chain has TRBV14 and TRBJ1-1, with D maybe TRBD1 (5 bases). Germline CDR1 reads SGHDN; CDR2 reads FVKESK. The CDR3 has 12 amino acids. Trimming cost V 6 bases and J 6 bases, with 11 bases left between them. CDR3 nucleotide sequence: TGTGCCAGCAGACAGGAGGCCTCTGAAGCTTTCTTT. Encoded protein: CASRQEASEAFF.

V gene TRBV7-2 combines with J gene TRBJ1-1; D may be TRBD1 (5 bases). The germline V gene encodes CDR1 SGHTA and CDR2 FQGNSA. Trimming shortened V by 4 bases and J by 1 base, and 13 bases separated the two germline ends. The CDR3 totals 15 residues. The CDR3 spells CASSSTGRRNTEAFF. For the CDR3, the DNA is TGTGCCAGCAGCTCTACGGGGCGTAGGAACACTGAAGCTTTCTTT.

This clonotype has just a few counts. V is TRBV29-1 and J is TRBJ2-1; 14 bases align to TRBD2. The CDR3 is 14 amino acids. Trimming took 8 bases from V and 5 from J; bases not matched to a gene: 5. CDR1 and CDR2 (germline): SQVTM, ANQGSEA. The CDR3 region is CSLRTSGGNNEQFF. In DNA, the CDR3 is TGCAGCTTGAGGACTAGCGGGGGGAACAATGAGCAGTTCTTC.

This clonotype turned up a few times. The CDR3 nucleotides are TGTGCCAGCTCACCACCGGGACGGGGGAACTATGGCTACACCTTC. This encodes CASSPPGRGNYGYTF. The V gene is TRBV18, the J gene TRBJ1-2, with D perhaps TRBD1 (5 bases). The V end lost 0 bases, the J end lost 2 bases, and 10 bases lay between the germline ends. This CDR3 comprises 15 residues. CDR1 is KGHSH, CDR2 LQKENI, per germline.

This chain's CDR3 is CASSVRQGSGNTIYF. CDR3 in DNA: TGTGCCAGCAGCGTGAGACAGGGCTCTGGAAACACCATATATTTT. The chain joins TRBV7-2 to TRBJ1-3, with 7 nucleotides matching TRBD1. This CDR3 contains 15 residues. V lost 5 bases to trimming and J lost 0 bases; unmatched junction nucleotides: 4. Germline-derived CDR1 and CDR2 are SGHTA and FQGNSA.

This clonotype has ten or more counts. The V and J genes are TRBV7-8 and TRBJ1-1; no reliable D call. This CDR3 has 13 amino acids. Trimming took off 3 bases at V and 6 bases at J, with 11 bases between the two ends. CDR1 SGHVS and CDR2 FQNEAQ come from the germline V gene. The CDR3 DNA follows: TGTGCCAGCAGCTTCGGTGGGGTGCCTGAAGCTTTCTTT. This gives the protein CASSFGGVPEAFF.

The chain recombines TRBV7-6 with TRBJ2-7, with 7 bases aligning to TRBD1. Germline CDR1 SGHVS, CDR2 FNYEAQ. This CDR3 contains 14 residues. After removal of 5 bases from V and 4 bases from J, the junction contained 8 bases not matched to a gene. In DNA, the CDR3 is TGTGCCAGCAGCGTCCGGGACAGATTTTACGAGCAGTACGTC. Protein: CASSVRDRFYEQYV.

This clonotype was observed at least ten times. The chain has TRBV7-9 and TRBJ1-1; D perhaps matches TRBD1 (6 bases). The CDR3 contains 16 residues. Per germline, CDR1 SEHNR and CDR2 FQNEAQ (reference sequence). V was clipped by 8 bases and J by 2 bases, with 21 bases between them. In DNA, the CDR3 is TGTGCCAGCCACCGACCGGGGGCAAACCATAACACTGAAGCTTTCTTT. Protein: CASHRPGANHNTEAFF.

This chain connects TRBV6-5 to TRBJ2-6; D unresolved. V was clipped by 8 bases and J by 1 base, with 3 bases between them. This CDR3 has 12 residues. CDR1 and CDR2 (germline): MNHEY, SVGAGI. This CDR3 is CASQSGANVLTF. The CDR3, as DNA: TGTGCCAGCCAATCTGGGGCCAACGTCCTGACTTTC.

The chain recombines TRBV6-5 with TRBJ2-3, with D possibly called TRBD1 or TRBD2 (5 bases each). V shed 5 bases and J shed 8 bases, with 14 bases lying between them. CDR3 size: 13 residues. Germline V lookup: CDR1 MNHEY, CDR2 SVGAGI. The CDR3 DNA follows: TGTGCCAGCAGTCCCGCCTTTGGGGGTACGCAGTATTTT. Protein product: CASSPAFGGTQYF.

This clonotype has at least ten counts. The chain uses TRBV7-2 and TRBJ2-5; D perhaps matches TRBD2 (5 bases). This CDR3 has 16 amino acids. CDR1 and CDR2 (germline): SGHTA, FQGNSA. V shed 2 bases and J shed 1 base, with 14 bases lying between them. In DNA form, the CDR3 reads TGTGCCAGCAGCTTAACCCTCTCGGGGAGCCAAGAGACCCAGTACTTC. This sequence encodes CASSLTLSGSQETQYF.

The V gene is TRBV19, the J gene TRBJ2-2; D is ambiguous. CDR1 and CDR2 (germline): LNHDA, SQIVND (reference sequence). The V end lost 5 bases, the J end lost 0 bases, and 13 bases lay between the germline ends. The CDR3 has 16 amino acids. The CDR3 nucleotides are TGTGCCAGTAGTCGGTCCGGACGAACGAACACCGGGGAGCTGTTTTTT. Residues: CASSRSGRTNTGELFF.